These 27 T cell receptor beta chains were all obtained from the same sample, sequenced in a study of cytomegalovirus exposure and HLA in healthy donors. PCR was performed using 60 Vbeta and 13 Jbeta primers. Clones were read by immunoSEQ multiplex PCR, and TCRdb kept only the in-frame ones, dropping some. Among roughly 99,000 clones listed, around 78% were seen once. Input material: PBMCs. These TCRs come from a man aged 30 to 45 in good health and CMV-seronegative.

This clone occurred a few times. V gene TRBV25-1 combines with J gene TRBJ1-1, with TRBD1 matching 8 bases. There are 15 residues in the CDR3. From germline, CDR1 is MGHDK and CDR2 SYGVNS. Trimming removed 6 bases from V and 1 base from J; junction bases left unmatched: 7. The CDR3 nucleotides read TGTGCCAGCAGGGAGGACAGGGCTCGGAACACTGAAGCTTTCTTT. Translated, it gives CASREDRARNTEAFF.

The V gene is TRBV30, the J gene TRBJ2-3; 10 nucleotides line up with TRBD2. Germline loops: CDR1 GTSNPN, CDR2 SVGIG (reference sequence). The CDR3 is 14 residues long. Trimming at V came to 0 bases and at J to 4 bases, leaving 1 base not matched to a gene. CDR3: CAWSVGLAADTQYF. In nucleotides, the CDR3 is TGTGCCTGGAGTGTTGGACTAGCGGCAGATACGCAGTATTTT.

The CDR3 region is CASSWGGGAGTGELFF. The CDR3 nucleotides are TGTGCCAGCAGCTGGGGCGGGGGGGCCGGTACCGGGGAGCTGTTTTTT. V gene TRBV9 combines with J gene TRBJ2-2; 9 nucleotides line up with TRBD2. The CDR3 is 16 amino acids. With V trimmed by 4 bases and J by 5 bases, 9 bases remained unmatched. Germline CDR1 SGDLS, CDR2 YYNGEE.

The gene calls are TRBV7-8 and TRBJ2-5; 9 bases line up with TRBD2. The germline V gene has CDR1 SGHVS and CDR2 FQNEAQ. V shed 5 bases, J shed 2 bases, and the junction held 3 bases outside the gene matches. This CDR3 has 14 residues. As DNA, the CDR3 is TGTGCCAGCAGCGTGACTAGCGGTCAAGAGACCCAGTACTTC. Amino acids: CASSVTSGQETQYF.

This chain uses TRBV9 with TRBJ2-3; the match to TRBD2 covers 11 bases. Germline CDR1 SGDLS, CDR2 YYNGEE. With 0 bases clipped from V and 5 bases from J, the junction kept 8 bases outside the gene matches. CDR3 length: 17 amino acids. The CDR3 DNA is TGTGCCAGCAGCGTAGTTGGTAGCGGGGGGGCGATAGATACGCAGTATTTT. Translated: CASSVVGSGGAIDTQYF.

This chain links TRBV5-1 with TRBJ1-6, with TRBD1 matching over 7 bases. The V segment lost 0 bases and the J segment 5 bases; nucleotides outside the gene matches: 5. CDR1 is SGHRS and CDR2 is YFSETQ in the germline V gene. This CDR3 contains 16 residues. Here the CDR3 reads CASSLAGQRHNSPLHF. The CDR3 nucleotides read TGCGCCAGCAGCTTGGCGGGACAGAGACATAATTCACCCCTCCACTTT.

This clone showed up just a few times. The chain recombines TRBV9 with TRBJ2-7; possibly TRBD1 for D (6 bases). The germline V gene has CDR1 SGDLS and CDR2 YYNGEE. This CDR3 spans 15 amino acids. Between the trimmed V and J ends, which lost 4 bases and 2 bases, there was a span of 16 bases. The CDR3 sequence: CASSPSRDIAYEQYF. The CDR3 DNA sequence: TGTGCCAGCAGCCCCAGCCGGGACATAGCCTACGAGCAGTACTTC.

The CDR3 spells CASSLLASTDTQYF. The CDR3 coding sequence is TGTGCCAGCAGCTTGTTGGCTAGCACAGATACGCAGTATTTT. The chain combines TRBV5-5 with TRBJ2-3; no definite D call. CDR3 size: 14 residues. Germline assignment: CDR1 SGHKS and CDR2 YYEKEE (reference sequence). Trimming stripped 1 base from V and 0 bases from J, with 6 bases between.

CDR3 bases: TGTGCCAGCAGACGCGAGGGTTCCGGGGAGCTGTTTTTT. This sequence encodes CASRREGSGELFF. V is TRBV27 and J is TRBJ2-2; D perhaps matches TRBD2 (5 bases). From germline, CDR1 is MNHEY and CDR2 SMNVEV (reference sequence). This CDR3 region has 13 residues. V was trimmed by 6 bases and J by 6 bases, leaving 11 bases between them.

The rearrangement uses TRBV7-3 and TRBJ1-2; D ambiguous. Germline V gene data show CDR1 as SGHTA and CDR2 as FQGTGA. The CDR3 covers 15 residues. Deletions cut 4 bases from V and 2 bases from J, with 14 bases between. The CDR3 sequence: CASSSNPTTNYGYTF. The CDR3 DNA follows: TGTGCCAGCAGCTCCAATCCTACTACCAACTATGGCTACACCTTC.

V usage is TRBV6-4 and J usage is TRBJ1-1; 7 bases fit TRBD1. Trimming removed 9 bases from V and 0 bases from J; junction bases left unmatched: 4. The germline V gene has CDR1 MRHNA and CDR2 SNTAGT. This CDR3 region has 13 residues. CDR3 sequence reads: CASRDSLNTEAFF. Written as DNA, the CDR3 is TGTGCCAGTAGGGACAGCCTGAACACTGAAGCTTTCTTT.

The chain combines TRBV28 with TRBJ1-2; D not resolved. The CDR3 has 12 amino acids. The V and J ends lost 2 bases and 4 bases respectively, with 5 bases between them. Germline values: CDR1 MDHEN, CDR2 SYDVKM. CDR3 in amino acids: CASSLAGYGYTF. The CDR3 coding sequence is TGTGCCAGCAGTTTAGCCGGCTATGGCTACACCTTC.

V is TRBV28 and J is TRBJ1-1, with TRBD1 matching 8 bases. This CDR3 is built from 14 residues. The V gene end was trimmed by 4 bases and the J gene end by 1 base; junction bases not matched to a gene: 2. Germline CDR1 MDHEN, CDR2 SYDVKM. This CDR3 reads CASSSGQGNTEAFF. Here the CDR3 DNA reads TGTGCCAGCAGTTCCGGACAGGGGAACACTGAAGCTTTCTTT. Filled out from reference TRBV28 and TRBJ1-1, the complete variable domain reads DVKVTQSSRYLVKRTGEKVFLECVQDMDHENMFWYRQDPGLGLRLIYFSYDVKMKEKGDIPEGYSVSREKKERFSLILESASTNQTSMYLCASSSGQGNTEAFFGQGTRLTVV.

In its sample, this clone was seen once. The chain is built from TRBV12-5 and TRBJ2-5; the match to TRBD1 covers 9 bases. V was clipped by 4 bases and J by 6 bases; unmatched bases: 9. Germline CDR1 LGHNT, CDR2 FRNRAP. CDR3 length: 15 residues. This chain's CDR3 is CASGSGTGLGQTQYF. DNA for the CDR3: TGTGCTAGTGGTTCCGGGACAGGGTTGGGACAGACCCAGTACTTC.

Only a few counts were recorded for this clone. The chain has TRBV5-8 and TRBJ2-1; 10 bases fit TRBD1. The CDR3 sequence is 19 residues long. The junction had 15 bases not matched to a gene; V was cut back by 6 bases and J by 0 bases. In germline, CDR1 is SGHTS, CDR2 YDEGEE. The CDR3 sequence is CASTAHPGQGITSYNEQFF. The CDR3 nucleotides are TGTGCCAGCACAGCCCACCCGGGACAGGGGATTACCTCCTACAATGAGCAGTTCTTC.

The V gene is TRBV9, the J gene TRBJ2-1; TRBD2 is a possible D gene (5 bases). Looked up from germline, CDR1 is SGDLS and CDR2 is YYNGEE. Trimming pared 5 bases from V and 10 bases from J, leaving 10 bases between. This CDR3 contains 11 residues. CDR3 in DNA: TGTGCCAGCAGTGCTTCGGGAGAGCAGTTCTTC. It is translated as CASSASGEQFF. Full variable domain (rest looked up from reference TRBV9 and TRBJ2-1): DSGVTQTPKHLITATGQRVTLRCSPRSGDLSVYWYQQSLDQGLQFLIQYYNGEERAKGNILERFSAQQFPDLHSELNLSSLELGDSALYFCASSASGEQFFGPGTRLTVL.

The chain is built from TRBV10-3 and TRBJ2-3; TRBD1 matches 9 bases. The J segment lost 2 bases and the V segment lost 6 bases, leaving 6 bases of the junction unmatched. Germline CDR1 is ENHRY and CDR2 is SYGVKD. This CDR3 comprises 15 residues. The CDR3 loop reads CAIRGGQGSTDTQYF. The CDR3 DNA is TGTGCCATCAGGGGGGGACAGGGATCCACAGATACGCAGTATTTT.

This chain connects TRBV27 to TRBJ2-2, with 8 bases that match TRBD1. The germline V gene has CDR1 MNHEY and CDR2 SMNVEV (reference sequence). The junction had 8 bases not matched to a gene; V was cut back by 5 bases and J by 0 bases. This CDR3 is built from 17 residues. The CDR3 loop reads CASSPGQGSSNTGELFF. The CDR3 nucleotides are TGTGCCAGCAGTCCTGGACAGGGATCCTCGAACACCGGGGAGCTGTTTTTT.

This clone was picked up one time. The J gene is TRBJ2-1, the V gene TRBV6-6, with TRBD1 matching over 8 bases. Germline assignment: CDR1 MNHNY and CDR2 SVGAGI (reference sequence). The J segment lost 2 bases and the V segment lost 4 bases, leaving 4 bases of the junction unmatched. The CDR3 extends over 15 amino acids. The CDR3 nucleotides are TGTGCCAGCAGTTCGACAGGGGTGGCCTACAATGAGCAGTTCTTC. Translation gives CASSSTGVAYNEQFF.

The rearrangement joins TRBV7-9 to TRBJ1-6; TRBD1 matches at 9 bases. The germline gives CDR1 SEHNR, CDR2 FQNEAQ (reference sequence). There are 14 residues in the CDR3. After removal of 6 bases from V and 10 bases from J, the junction contained 7 bases not matched to a gene. The CDR3 is CASRTGTGYSPLHF. For the CDR3, the DNA is TGTGCCAGCAGAACCGGGACAGGGTACTCACCCCTCCACTTT.

This clone was observed a few times. This rearrangement joins TRBV28 to TRBJ2-7; possibly TRBD2 for D (6 bases). The V end was cut by 6 bases, the J end by 5 bases, with 20 bases between. Germline V gives CDR1 MDHEN, CDR2 SYDVKM. The CDR3 is made up of 15 amino acids. The CDR3 nucleotides are TGTGCCAGCAGCACGATATCGGGGGTGGAGAACGAGCAGTACTTC. It translates to CASSTISGVENEQYF.

The chain uses TRBV2 and TRBJ1-6; tentatively, D is TRBD1 (5 bases). Germline V gives CDR1 SNHLY, CDR2 FYNNEI. The CDR3 runs 16 residues. Deletions cut 3 bases from V and 2 bases from J, with 11 bases between. The CDR3 loop is CASSEQGTAYNSPLHF. CDR3 nucleotide sequence: TGTGCCAGCAGTGAGCAGGGTACAGCCTATAATTCACCCCTCCACTTT.

This chain links TRBV7-6 with TRBJ1-1, with D perhaps matching TRBD1 (6 bases). The CDR3 has 17 amino acids. The V and J ends lost 5 bases and 5 bases respectively, with 24 bases between them. Looked up from germline, CDR1 is SGHVS and CDR2 is FNYEAQ. CDR3 sequence: CASSPLSDRPQRTEAFF. The CDR3, as DNA: TGTGCCAGCAGCCCCTTGTCTGACAGGCCTCAGAGGACTGAAGCTTTCTTT.

The rearrangement joins TRBV2 to TRBJ1-2; 8 bases align to TRBD1. CDR1 is SNHLY and CDR2 is FYNNEI in the germline V gene. V dropped 2 bases and J dropped 2; count of bases not matched to a gene: 4. This CDR3 spans 15 amino acids. CDR3 coding DNA: TGTGCCAGCAGTGAATGGACAGGGAGGAACTATGGCTACACCTTC. It yields the protein CASSEWTGRNYGYTF.

This chain links TRBV29-1 with TRBJ2-1, with 9 bases identical to TRBD2. This CDR3 spans 15 amino acids. J was trimmed by 4 bases and V by 3 bases; bases with no gene match: 7. CDR1 is SQVTM and CDR2 is ANQGSEA in the germline V gene. This CDR3 is CSVEGREGLYNEQFF. The CDR3 DNA reads as TGCAGCGTTGAGGGGCGGGAGGGCCTTTACAATGAGCAGTTCTTC.

The rearrangement links TRBV28 to TRBJ2-2, with 8 bases fitting TRBD2. This CDR3 has 15 residues. Germline CDR1 and CDR2: MDHEN and SYDVKM. V trimming: 7 bases; J trimming: 5 bases; junction bases outside the gene matches: 9. CDR3 DNA: TGTGCCAGCATCCCGGGACTAGGGTCGACCGGGGAGCTGTTTTTT. Residues: CASIPGLGSTGELFF.

This clone was recorded once. The V and J genes are TRBV7-9 and TRBJ1-3; D is unresolved. Germline V lookup: CDR1 SEHNR, CDR2 FQNEAQ (reference sequence). Trimming removed 4 bases from V and 3 bases from J, with 7 bases in between. The CDR3 has 13 residues. CDR3 protein: CASSSDVGNTIYF. CDR3 in DNA: TGTGCCAGCAGCTCAGATGTTGGAAACACCATATATTTT.